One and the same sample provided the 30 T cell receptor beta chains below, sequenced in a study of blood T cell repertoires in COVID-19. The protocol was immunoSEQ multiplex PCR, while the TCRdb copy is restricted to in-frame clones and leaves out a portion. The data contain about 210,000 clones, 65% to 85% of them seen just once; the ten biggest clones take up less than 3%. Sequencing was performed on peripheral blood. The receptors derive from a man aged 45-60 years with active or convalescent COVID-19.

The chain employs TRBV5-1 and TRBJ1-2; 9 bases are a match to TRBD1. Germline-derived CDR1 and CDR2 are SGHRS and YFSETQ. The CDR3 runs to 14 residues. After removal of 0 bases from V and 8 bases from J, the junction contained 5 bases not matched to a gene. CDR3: CASSLAGQGAGYTF. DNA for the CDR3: TGCGCCAGCAGCTTGGCGGGACAGGGCGCCGGCTACACCTTC.

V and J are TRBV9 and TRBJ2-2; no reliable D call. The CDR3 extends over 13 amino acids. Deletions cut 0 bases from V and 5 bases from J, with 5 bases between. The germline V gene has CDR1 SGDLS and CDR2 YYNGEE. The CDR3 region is CASSVATTGELFF. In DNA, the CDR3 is TGTGCCAGCAGCGTAGCGACAACCGGGGAGCTGTTTTTT.

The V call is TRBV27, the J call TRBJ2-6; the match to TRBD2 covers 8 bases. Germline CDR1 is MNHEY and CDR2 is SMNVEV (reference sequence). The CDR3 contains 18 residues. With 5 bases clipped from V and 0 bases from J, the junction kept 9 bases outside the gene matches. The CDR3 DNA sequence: TGTGCCAGCAGTCCCTTAGCGGGAAGAAGCTCTGGGGCCAACGTCCTGACTTTC. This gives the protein CASSPLAGRSSGANVLTF.

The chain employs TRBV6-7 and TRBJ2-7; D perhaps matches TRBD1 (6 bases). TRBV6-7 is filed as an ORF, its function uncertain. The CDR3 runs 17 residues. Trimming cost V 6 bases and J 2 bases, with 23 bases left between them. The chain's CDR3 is CASRYLNRQALTYEQYF. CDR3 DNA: TGTGCCAGCAGGTACCTTAACCGACAGGCCTTAACCTACGAGCAGTACTTC.

The CDR3 coding sequence is TGTGCCAGCTCATCTACCCTTCCCTCGGGACTAGCGGGGGGAGAACAAGAGACCCAGTACTTC. This translates into CASSSTLPSGLAGGEQETQYF. The chain recombines TRBV18 with TRBJ2-5, with TRBD2 matching 15 bases. V trimming: 5 bases; J trimming: 2 bases; junction bases outside the gene matches: 18. This CDR3 region has 21 residues. The germline gives CDR1 KGHSH, CDR2 LQKENI.

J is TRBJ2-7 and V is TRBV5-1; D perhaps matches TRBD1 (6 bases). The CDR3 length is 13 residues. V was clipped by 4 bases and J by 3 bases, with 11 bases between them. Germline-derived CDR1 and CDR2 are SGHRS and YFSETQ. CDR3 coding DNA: TGCGCCAGCAGCGTAACAGGGATCTACGAGCAGTACTTC. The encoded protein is CASSVTGIYEQYF.

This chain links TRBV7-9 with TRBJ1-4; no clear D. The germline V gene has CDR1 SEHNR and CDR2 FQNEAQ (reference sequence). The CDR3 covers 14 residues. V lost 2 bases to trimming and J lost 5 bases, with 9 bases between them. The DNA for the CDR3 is TGTGCCAGCAGCTTATTGCGTTTGAATGAAAAACTGTTTTTT. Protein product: CASSLLRLNEKLFF.

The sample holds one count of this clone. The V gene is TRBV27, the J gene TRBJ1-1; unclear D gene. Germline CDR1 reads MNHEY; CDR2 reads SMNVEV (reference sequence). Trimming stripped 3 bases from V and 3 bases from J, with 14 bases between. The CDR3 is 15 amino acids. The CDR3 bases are TGTGCCAGCAGTTTTGAGGGTGGTAGGGACACTGAAGCTTTCTTT. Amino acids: CASSFEGGRDTEAFF.

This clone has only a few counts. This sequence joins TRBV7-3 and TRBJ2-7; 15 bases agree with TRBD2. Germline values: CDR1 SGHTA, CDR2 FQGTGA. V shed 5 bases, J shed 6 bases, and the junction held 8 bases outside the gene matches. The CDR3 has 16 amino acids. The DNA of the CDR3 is TGTGCCAGCAGCCAGATTCCGGGACTAGCGGGAGGCGAGCAGTACTTC. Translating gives CASSQIPGLAGGEQYF.

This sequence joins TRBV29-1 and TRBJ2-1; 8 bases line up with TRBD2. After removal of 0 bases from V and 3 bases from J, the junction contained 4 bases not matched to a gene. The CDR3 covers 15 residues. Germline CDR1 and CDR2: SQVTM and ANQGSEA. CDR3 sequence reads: CSVEDPSGSYNEQFF. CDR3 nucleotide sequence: TGCAGCGTTGAAGATCCGAGCGGGAGCTACAATGAGCAGTTCTTC.

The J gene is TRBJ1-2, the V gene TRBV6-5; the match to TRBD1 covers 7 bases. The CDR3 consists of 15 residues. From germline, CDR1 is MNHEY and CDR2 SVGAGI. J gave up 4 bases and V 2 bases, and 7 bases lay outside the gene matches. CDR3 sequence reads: CASSYNSRDSYGYTF. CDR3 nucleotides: TGTGCCAGCAGTTACAACTCTCGGGACAGCTATGGCTACACCTTC.

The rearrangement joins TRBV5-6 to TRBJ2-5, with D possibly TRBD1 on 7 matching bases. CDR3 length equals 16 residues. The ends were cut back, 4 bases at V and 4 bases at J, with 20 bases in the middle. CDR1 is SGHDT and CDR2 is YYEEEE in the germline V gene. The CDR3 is CASSLIDREVGETQYF. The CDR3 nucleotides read TGTGCCAGCAGCCTTATTGACAGGGAGGTCGGAGAGACCCAGTACTTC.

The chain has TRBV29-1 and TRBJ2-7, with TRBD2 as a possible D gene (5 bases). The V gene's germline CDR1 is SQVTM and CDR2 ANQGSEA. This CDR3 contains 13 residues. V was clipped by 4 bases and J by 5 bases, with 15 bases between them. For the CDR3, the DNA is TGCAGCGTTGGCGTCGGGGATGGAAACGAGCAGTACTTC. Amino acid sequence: CSVGVGDGNEQYF.

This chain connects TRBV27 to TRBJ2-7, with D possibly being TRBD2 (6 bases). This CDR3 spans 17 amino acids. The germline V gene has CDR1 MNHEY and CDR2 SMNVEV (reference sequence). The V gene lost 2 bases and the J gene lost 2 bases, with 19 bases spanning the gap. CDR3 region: CASSLGLSPGTTYEQYF. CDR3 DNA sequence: TGTGCCAGCAGTTTAGGACTATCTCCCGGGACCACCTACGAGCAGTACTTC.

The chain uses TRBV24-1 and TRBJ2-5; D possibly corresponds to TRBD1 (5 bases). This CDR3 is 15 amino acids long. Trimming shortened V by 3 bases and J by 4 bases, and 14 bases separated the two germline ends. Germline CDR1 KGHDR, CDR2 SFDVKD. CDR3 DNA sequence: TGTGCCACCAGTGATGGACACGGCGACGGAGAGACCCAGTACTTC. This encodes CATSDGHGDGETQYF.

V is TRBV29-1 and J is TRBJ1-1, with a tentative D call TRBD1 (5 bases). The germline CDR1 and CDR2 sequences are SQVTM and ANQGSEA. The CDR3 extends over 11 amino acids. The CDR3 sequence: CSSRGNTEAFF. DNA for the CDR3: TGCAGTTCAAGGGGGAACACTGAAGCTTTCTTT.

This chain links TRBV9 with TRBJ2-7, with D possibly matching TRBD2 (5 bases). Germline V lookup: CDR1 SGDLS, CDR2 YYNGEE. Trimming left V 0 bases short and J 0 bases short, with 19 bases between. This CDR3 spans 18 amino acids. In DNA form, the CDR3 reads TGTGCCAGCAGCGTAGTTAAGGTGAGCGGACCCAGCTCCTACGAGCAGTACTTC. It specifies CASSVVKVSGPSSYEQYF.

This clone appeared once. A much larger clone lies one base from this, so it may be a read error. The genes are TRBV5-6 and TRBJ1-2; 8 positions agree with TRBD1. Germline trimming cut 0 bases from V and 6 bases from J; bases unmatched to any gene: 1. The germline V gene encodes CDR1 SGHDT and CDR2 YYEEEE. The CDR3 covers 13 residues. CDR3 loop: CASSLAGGDGYTF. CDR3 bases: TGTGCCAGCAGCTTGGCAGGGGGCGATGGCTACACCTTC.

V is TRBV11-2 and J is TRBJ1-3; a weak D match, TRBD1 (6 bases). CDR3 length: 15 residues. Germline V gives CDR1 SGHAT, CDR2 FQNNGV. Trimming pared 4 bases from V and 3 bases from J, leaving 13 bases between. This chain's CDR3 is CASSSLQGNGNTIYF. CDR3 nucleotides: TGTGCCAGCAGCTCCCTTCAGGGGAATGGAAACACCATATATTTT.

Written as DNA, the CDR3 is TGCAGTGCTAGAGCGGGGGAAGCTTTCTTT. It codes for CSARAGEAFF. This chain uses TRBV20-1 with TRBJ1-1; no definite D call. This CDR3 has 10 residues. Germline CDR1 and CDR2: DFQATT and SNEGSKA (reference sequence). V gave up 1 base and J gave up 8 bases, with 5 bases separating them.

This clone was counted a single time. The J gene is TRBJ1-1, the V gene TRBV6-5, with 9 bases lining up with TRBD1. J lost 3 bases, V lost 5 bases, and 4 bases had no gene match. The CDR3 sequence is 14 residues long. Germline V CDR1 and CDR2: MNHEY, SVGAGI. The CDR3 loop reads CASSMTGGYTEAFF. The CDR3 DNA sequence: TGTGCCAGCAGTATGACAGGGGGTTACACTGAAGCTTTCTTT.

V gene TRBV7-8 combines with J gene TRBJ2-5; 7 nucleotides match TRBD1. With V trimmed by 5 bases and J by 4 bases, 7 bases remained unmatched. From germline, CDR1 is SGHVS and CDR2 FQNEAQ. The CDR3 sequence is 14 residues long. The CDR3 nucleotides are TGTGCCAGCAGCGCGACAGGGACCAGAGAGACCCAGTACTTC. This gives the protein CASSATGTRETQYF.

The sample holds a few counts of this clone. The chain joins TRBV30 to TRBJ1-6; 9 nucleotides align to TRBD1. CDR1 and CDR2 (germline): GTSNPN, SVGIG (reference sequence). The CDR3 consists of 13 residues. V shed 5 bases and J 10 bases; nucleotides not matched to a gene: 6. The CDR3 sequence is CAWAGTGPSPLHF. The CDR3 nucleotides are TGTGCCTGGGCCGGGACAGGGCCCTCACCCCTCCACTTT.

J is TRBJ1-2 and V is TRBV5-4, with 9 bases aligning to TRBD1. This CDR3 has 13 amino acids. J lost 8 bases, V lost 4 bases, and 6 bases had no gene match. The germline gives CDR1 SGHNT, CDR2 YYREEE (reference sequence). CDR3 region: CASSKDRGNGYTF. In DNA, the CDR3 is TGTGCCAGCAGCAAGGACAGGGGCAACGGCTACACCTTC. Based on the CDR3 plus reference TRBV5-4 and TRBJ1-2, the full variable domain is ETGVTQSPTHLIKTRGQQVTLRCSSQSGHNTVSWYQQALGQGPQFIFQYYREEENGRGNFPPRFSGLQFPNYSSELNVNALELDDSALYLCASSKDRGNGYTFGSGTRLTVV.

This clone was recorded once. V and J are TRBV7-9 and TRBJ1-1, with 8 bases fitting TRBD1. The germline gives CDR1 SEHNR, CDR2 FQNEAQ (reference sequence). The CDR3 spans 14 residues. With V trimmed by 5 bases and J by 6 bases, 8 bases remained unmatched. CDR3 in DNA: TGTGCCAGCAGCCCCCAGGGGGCGAGGGCTGAAGCTTTCTTT. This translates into CASSPQGARAEAFF.

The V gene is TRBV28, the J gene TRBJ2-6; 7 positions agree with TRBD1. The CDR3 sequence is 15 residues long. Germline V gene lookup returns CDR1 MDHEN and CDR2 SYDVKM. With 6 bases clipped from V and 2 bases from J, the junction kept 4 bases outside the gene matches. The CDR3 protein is CASRLGGAGANVLTF. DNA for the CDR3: TGTGCCAGCAGATTAGGGGGCGCTGGGGCCAACGTCCTGACTTTC.

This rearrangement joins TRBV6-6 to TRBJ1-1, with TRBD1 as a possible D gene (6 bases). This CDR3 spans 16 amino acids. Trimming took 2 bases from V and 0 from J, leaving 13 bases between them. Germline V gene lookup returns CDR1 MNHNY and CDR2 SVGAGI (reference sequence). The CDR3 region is CASSYRTDPVNTEAFF. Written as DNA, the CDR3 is TGTGCCAGCAGTTACCGGACAGATCCGGTGAACACTGAAGCTTTCTTT.

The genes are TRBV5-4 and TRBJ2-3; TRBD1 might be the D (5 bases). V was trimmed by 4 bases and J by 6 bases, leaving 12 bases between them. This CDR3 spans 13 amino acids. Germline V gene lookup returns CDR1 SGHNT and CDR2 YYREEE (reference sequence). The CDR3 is CASSQDSLDTQYF. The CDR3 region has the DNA TGTGCCAGCAGCCAAGACAGTTTGGATACGCAGTATTTT.

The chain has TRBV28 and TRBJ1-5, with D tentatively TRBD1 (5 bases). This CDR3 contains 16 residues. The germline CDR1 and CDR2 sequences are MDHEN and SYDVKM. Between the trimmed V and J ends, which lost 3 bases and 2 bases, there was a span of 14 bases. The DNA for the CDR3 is TGTGCCAGCAGTTTTTTAAGGGGCCCTGGCAATCAGCCCCAGCATTTT. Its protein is CASSFLRGPGNQPQHF.

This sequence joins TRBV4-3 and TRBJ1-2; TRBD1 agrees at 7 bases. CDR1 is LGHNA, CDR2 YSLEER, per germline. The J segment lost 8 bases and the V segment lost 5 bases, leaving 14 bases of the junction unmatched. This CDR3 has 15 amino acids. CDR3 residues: CASSSGQKISDGYTF. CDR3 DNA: TGCGCCAGCAGCTCGGGACAGAAAATCTCCGACGGCTACACCTTC.